The table lists the clone carrying this T cell receptor (beta chain) with a few counts. This entry is derived from a study of blood T cell repertoires in COVID-19. The method was immunoSEQ multiplex PCR; TCRdb's version includes in-frame clones alone and lacks a portion of them. The table lists 84,000 or so clones, around 88% of them singletons. The CDR3 contains 15 residues. V shed 6 bases and J 4 bases; nucleotides not matched to a gene: 6. The germline gives CDR1 MNHEY, CDR2 SVGAGI. Input material: peripheral blood. The chain employs TRBV6-5 and TRBJ2-6, with 7 bases lining up with TRBD1. The sequence derives from an elderly man with active or convalescent COVID-19. CDR3 protein: CASSGQALGANVLTF. For the CDR3, the DNA is TGTGCCAGCAGCGGACAGGCCCTCGGGGCCAACGTCCTGACTTTC.